The next 18 T cell receptor beta chains were all read from a single sample in a study of blood T cell repertoires in COVID-19. The data were produced by immunoSEQ multiplex PCR, yet TCRdb's version contains in-frame clones alone and is incomplete. This table holds about 190,000 clones, about 88% found once. Sequenced: peripheral blood. These receptors were obtained from a man aged 18 to 30 with active or convalescent COVID-19.

The chain couples TRBV6-5 to TRBJ2-7, with D possibly being TRBD1 (6 bases). The CDR3 is 14 amino acids. Germline CDR1 MNHEY, CDR2 SVGAGI. V was cut by 6 bases and J by 5 bases, with 17 bases left in between. CDR3 sequence: CASRRTGIPDEQYF. In DNA, the CDR3 is TGTGCCAGCAGGAGAACAGGGATACCGGACGAGCAGTACTTC.

The rearrangement links TRBV28 to TRBJ1-5; 9 positions match TRBD1. There are 16 residues in the CDR3. V gave up 4 bases and J gave up 6 bases; unmatched junction bases: 10. The germline CDR1 and CDR2 sequences are MDHEN and SYDVKM. DNA for the CDR3: TGTGCCAGCAGTTCCCGCGGGACAGGGTCTGTTCAGCCCCAGCATTTT. Its protein is CASSSRGTGSVQPQHF.

The sample holds one count of this clone. V is TRBV7-9 and J is TRBJ1-6; D is perhaps TRBD1 (6 bases). Trimming shortened V by 5 bases and J by 7 bases, and 12 bases separated the two germline ends. CDR3 length: 14 amino acids. The germline CDR1 and CDR2 sequences are SEHNR and FQNEAQ (reference sequence). Written as DNA, the CDR3 is TGTGCCAGCAGCAACAGGGAGGGAAATTCACCCCTCCACTTT. This encodes CASSNREGNSPLHF.

The genes are TRBV7-2 and TRBJ2-7; 8 bases fit TRBD1. Germline assignment: CDR1 SGHTA and CDR2 FQGNSA. CDR3 length: 16 residues. With V trimmed by 0 bases and J by 2 bases, 6 bases remained unmatched. The chain's CDR3 is CASSLAPGQETYEQYF. DNA of the CDR3: TGTGCCAGCAGCTTAGCCCCGGGACAGGAGACCTACGAGCAGTACTTC.

J is TRBJ2-3 and V is TRBV5-1; 7 bases are shared with TRBD2. The V gene end was trimmed by 6 bases and the J gene end by 6 bases; junction bases not matched to a gene: 7. The CDR3 loop spans 13 amino acids. The germline V gene encodes CDR1 SGHRS and CDR2 YFSETQ. The CDR3 spells CASTRDSGDTQYF. CDR3 bases: TGCGCCAGCACGCGGGATAGCGGGGATACGCAGTATTTT.

The table lists this clone with a few counts. The chain is built from TRBV3-1 (or the pseudogene TRBV3-2) and TRBJ1-5; possibly TRBD1 for D (6 bases). Deletions cut 0 bases from V and 4 bases from J, with 25 bases between. The CDR3 totals 20 residues. The germline V gene has CDR1 LGHDT and CDR2 YNNKEL (reference sequence). The DNA of the CDR3 is TGTGCCAGCAGCCAAGAATTGGGAACAGGGAGGGGTTCACGTAATCAGCCCCAGCATTTT. Translation gives CASSQELGTGRGSRNQPQHF.

This rearrangement joins TRBV2 to TRBJ2-1; the match to TRBD2 covers 15 bases. Per the germline V gene, CDR1 is SNHLY and CDR2 is FYNNEI. V lost 7 bases and J lost 15; bases outside the gene matches: 16. CDR3 length: 16 residues. The CDR3 coding sequence is TGTGCCAGCAAGAAAGACCGAGGACTAGCGGGAGGGCCATGGTTCTTC. Translated, it gives CASKKDRGLAGGPWFF.

This clone showed up just once. The CDR3 is CASSQSGTENQPQHF. The CDR3 DNA follows: TGTGCCAGCAGCCAGTCCGGGACAGAAAATCAGCCCCAGCATTTT. The V and J genes are TRBV4-2 and TRBJ1-5; 7 nucleotides line up with TRBD1. Germline V gives CDR1 LGHNA, CDR2 YNFKEQ. The CDR3 runs to 15 residues. The junction had 6 bases not matched to a gene; V was cut back by 3 bases and J by 4 bases.

The chain combines TRBV4-2 with TRBJ2-7; D possibly corresponds to TRBD2 (6 bases). The CDR3 loop spans 16 amino acids. Deletions cut 0 bases from V and 3 bases from J, with 15 bases between. The germline V gene encodes CDR1 LGHNA and CDR2 YNFKEQ. The CDR3 coding sequence is TGTGCCAGCAGCCAAGATCCCGGGAGTGGGATCTACGAGCAGTACTTC. This translates into CASSQDPGSGIYEQYF.

CDR3 DNA sequence: TGCAGCGTGAGATTTAGCAATCAGCCCCAGCATTTT. It translates to CSVRFSNQPQHF. This rearrangement joins TRBV29-1 to TRBJ1-5; no clear D gene. Trimming removed 6 bases at V and 0 bases at J, with 6 bases between. CDR1 and CDR2 from the germline V gene are SQVTM and ANQGSEA. The CDR3 runs to 12 residues. The variable domain in full, completed from reference TRBV29-1 and TRBJ1-5, reads SAVISQKPSRDICQRGTSLTIQCQVDSQVTMMFWYRQQPGQSLTLIATANQGSEATYESGFVIDKFPISRPNLTFSTLTVSNMSPEDSSIYLCSVRFSNQPQHFGDGTRLSIL.

The rearrangement uses TRBV5-1 and TRBJ1-1; D is unresolved. The ends were cut back, 3 bases at V and 3 bases at J, with 9 bases in the middle. The CDR3 is 13 residues long. Germline V gene data show CDR1 as SGHRS and CDR2 as YFSETQ. The CDR3 loop is CASSWAGDTEAFF. Here the CDR3 DNA reads TGCGCCAGCAGCTGGGCGGGTGACACTGAAGCTTTCTTT.

The chain combines TRBV2 with TRBJ1-2; D gene uncertain. CDR3 length: 14 amino acids. In germline, CDR1 is SNHLY, CDR2 FYNNEI. The V gene lost 4 bases and the J gene lost 7 bases, with 16 bases spanning the gap. The CDR3 protein is CASSGRTPDRGYTF. For the CDR3, the DNA is TGTGCCAGCAGTGGTAGGACTCCCGATCGTGGCTACACCTTC.

The chain is built from TRBV3-1 (or the pseudogene TRBV3-2) and TRBJ2-1; no clear D gene. Trimming removed 0 bases from V and 0 bases from J, with 9 bases in between. CDR3 length equals 16 residues. From germline, CDR1 is LGHDT and CDR2 YNNKEL (reference sequence). Here the CDR3 DNA reads TGTGCCAGCAGCCAAGATGCCACGGGCTCCTACAATGAGCAGTTCTTC. Its translation: CASSQDATGSYNEQFF.

The J gene is TRBJ2-7, the V gene TRBV7-8; D remains ambiguous. Trimming took 2 bases from V and 0 from J, leaving 11 bases between them. There are 15 residues in the CDR3. Germline V lookup: CDR1 SGHVS, CDR2 FQNEAQ. CDR3 bases: TGTGCCAGCAGCTTACTGGCATCATACTCCTACGAGCAGTACTTC. Its translation: CASSLLASYSYEQYF.

The chain recombines TRBV23-1 with TRBJ1-5, with TRBD1 identical over 9 bases. TRBV23-1 is known as an ORF, though its function is uncertain. V gave up 2 bases and J gave up 7 bases; unmatched junction bases: 9. The CDR3 is made up of 16 amino acids. This chain's CDR3 is CASSQGTGRFCQPQHF. In nucleotides, the CDR3 is TGCGCCAGCAGTCAAGGGACAGGGAGATTTTGCCAGCCCCAGCATTTT.

The rearrangement uses TRBV4-3 and TRBJ1-5, with D hard to call. Trimming removed 0 bases from V and 6 bases from J, with 12 bases in between. Germline lookup yields CDR1 LGHNA and CDR2 YSLEER. CDR3 size: 15 residues. CDR3 in DNA: TGCGCCAGCAGCCAAGAAATCGGCGAGGCTCAGCCCCAGCATTTT. It translates to CASSQEIGEAQPQHF.

The sample holds a few counts of this clone. In DNA, the CDR3 is TGTGCCAGTAGCCCAACTAGCGGGAGTTCCTACGAGCAGTACTTC. Its protein product is CASSPTSGSSYEQYF. This chain uses TRBV19 with TRBJ2-7, with 11 nucleotides matching TRBD2. The CDR3 extends over 15 amino acids. The germline V gene has CDR1 LNHDA and CDR2 SQIVND (reference sequence). The V and J ends lost 6 bases and 1 base, in that order; junction bases with no gene match: 5.

V and J are TRBV29-1 and TRBJ2-3; D unclear. The CDR3 length is 13 residues. Trimming cost V 3 bases and J 0 bases, with 7 bases left between them. Germline loops: CDR1 SQVTM, CDR2 ANQGSEA. The CDR3, as DNA: TGCAGCGTTGACGTACAGAGCACAGATACGCAGTATTTT. Translated: CSVDVQSTDTQYF.